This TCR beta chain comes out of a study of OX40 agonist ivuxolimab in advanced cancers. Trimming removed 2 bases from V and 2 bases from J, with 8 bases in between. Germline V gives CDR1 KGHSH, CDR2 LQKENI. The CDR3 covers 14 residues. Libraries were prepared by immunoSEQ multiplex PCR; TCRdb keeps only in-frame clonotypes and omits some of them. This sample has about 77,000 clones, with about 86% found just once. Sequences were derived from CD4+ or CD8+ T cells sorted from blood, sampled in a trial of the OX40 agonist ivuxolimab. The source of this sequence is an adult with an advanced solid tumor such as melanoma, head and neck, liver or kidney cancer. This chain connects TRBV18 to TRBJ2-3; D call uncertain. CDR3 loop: CASSPEISTDTQYF. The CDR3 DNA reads TGTGCCAGCTCACCAGAGATCTCCACAGATACGCAGTATTTT.